The 5 T cell receptor beta chains below were found in one sample sequenced in a study of blood T cell repertoires in COVID-19. This table comes from immunoSEQ multiplex PCR, and its TCRdb copy is limited to in-frame clones, with some not included. Of about 110,000 clones listed, about two thirds are singletons. Sample: peripheral blood. The receptor set was obtained from a human donor with acute or convalescent COVID-19. The donor label of this sample is uncertain.

This clone is a singleton in its sample. The rearrangement joins TRBV5-1 to TRBJ2-6; no reliable D call. CDR3 length: 14 amino acids. V dropped 8 bases and J dropped 1 base, with 10 bases sitting between them. Germline V lookup: CDR1 SGHRS, CDR2 YFSETQ. The DNA for the CDR3 is TGCGCCAGTAATACCGCGTCTGGGGCCAACGTCCTGACTTTC. It specifies CASNTASGANVLTF.

This chain joins TRBV18 and TRBJ1-1, with a possible D match to TRBD1 (5 bases). Trimming shortened V by 2 bases and J by 0 bases, and 19 bases separated the two germline ends. The V gene's germline CDR1 is KGHSH and CDR2 LQKENI. This CDR3 contains 18 residues. The DNA for the CDR3 is TGTGCCAGCTCACCAAGGTCTAGGGGTCGAGGACTGAACACTGAAGCTTTCTTT. Its protein product is CASSPRSRGRGLNTEAFF.

To note about this clone: Other DNA sequences in the same sample also yield this CDR3. The chain links TRBV5-5 to TRBJ1-6; D gene uncertain. CDR1 and CDR2 (germline): SGHKS, YYEKEE (reference sequence). V was pared by 0 bases and J by 7 bases, with 8 bases between. The CDR3 has 14 amino acids. The CDR3 is CASSLGLPNSPLHF. CDR3 bases: TGTGCCAGCAGCTTGGGACTTCCCAATTCACCCCTCCACTTT.

The V gene is TRBV2, the J gene TRBJ2-2, with 10 bases that match TRBD1. The CDR3 is 15 residues long. J was trimmed by 6 bases and V by 7 bases; bases with no gene match: 8. Germline-derived CDR1 and CDR2 are SNHLY and FYNNEI. CDR3 sequence reads: CASIAHGTGAGELFF. The CDR3 coding sequence is TGTGCCAGCATAGCCCACGGGACAGGGGCCGGGGAGCTGTTTTTT.

J is TRBJ1-2 and V is TRBV24-1; TRBD1 is a possible D gene (6 bases). CDR1 KGHDR and CDR2 SFDVKD come from the germline V gene. The CDR3 is made up of 14 amino acids. Trimming removed 2 bases at V and 4 bases at J, with 10 bases between. CDR3 loop: CATSDWTETYGYTF. The CDR3 nucleotides read TGTGCCACCAGTGATTGGACAGAGACCTATGGCTACACCTTC.